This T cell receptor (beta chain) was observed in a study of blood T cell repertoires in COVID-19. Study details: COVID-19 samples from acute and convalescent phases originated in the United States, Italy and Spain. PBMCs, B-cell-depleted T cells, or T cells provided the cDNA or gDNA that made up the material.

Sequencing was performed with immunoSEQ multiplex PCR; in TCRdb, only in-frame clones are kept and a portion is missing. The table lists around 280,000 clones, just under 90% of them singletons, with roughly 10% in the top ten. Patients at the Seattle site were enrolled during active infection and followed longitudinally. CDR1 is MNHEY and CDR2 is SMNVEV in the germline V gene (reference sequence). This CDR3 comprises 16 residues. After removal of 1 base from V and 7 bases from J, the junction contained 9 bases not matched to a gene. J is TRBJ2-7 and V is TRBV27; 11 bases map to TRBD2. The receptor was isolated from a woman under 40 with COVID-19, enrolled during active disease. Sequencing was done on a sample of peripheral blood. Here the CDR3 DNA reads TGTGCCAGCAGTTTATTAGCGGGGGGGCCTAGTGGAGAGCAGTACTTC. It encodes CASSLLAGGPSGEQYF.